This T cell receptor beta chain was documented in a study of blood T cells in healthy people across ages. Study-wide findings and caveats: Across the age range, TCR beta diversity per million T cells fell in a roughly linear way.

In terms of origin and age, donors were healthy Caucasian individuals from Russia aged about 6 to 90. The sample holds a few counts of this clonotype. Antigen specificity is unknown. Through a sample-barcoded 5' primer and a J-beta primer mix, a second PCR was run for 7 to 11 cycles. TCRdb independently ran MiXCR on the 5' RACE reads; one entry per CDR3 protein. This sample has under 2,000,000 distinct CDR3 sequences; roughly 52% occur once, and the top ten carry less than 2.5%. Germline values: CDR1 LGHNT, CDR2 FRNRAP. The CDR3 runs to 16 residues. Sequenced material: blood. This TCR was recovered from a woman aged 35 to 49 in good health. The chain is built from TRBV12-5 and TRBJ2-5; tentative D call: TRBD1 (6 bases). Judging by the DNA end, TRBJ2-7 fits better; the J call may be wrong. CDR3 sequence reads: CASGLEGVNRAGEQYF. Here the CDR3 DNA reads TGTGCTAGTGGTTTGGAGGGGGTCAACAGGGCTGGCGAGCAGTACTTC.